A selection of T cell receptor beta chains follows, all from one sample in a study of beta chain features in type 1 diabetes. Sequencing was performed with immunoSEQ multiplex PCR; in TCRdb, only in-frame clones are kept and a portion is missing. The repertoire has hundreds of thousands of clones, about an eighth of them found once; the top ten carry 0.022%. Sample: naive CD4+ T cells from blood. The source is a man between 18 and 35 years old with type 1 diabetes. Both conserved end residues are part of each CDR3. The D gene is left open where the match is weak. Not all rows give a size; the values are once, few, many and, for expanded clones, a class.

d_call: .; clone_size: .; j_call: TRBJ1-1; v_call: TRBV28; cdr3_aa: CASSLSQVNTEAFF; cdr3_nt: TGTGCCAGCAGTTTAAGTCAGGTGAACACTGAAGCTTTCTTT
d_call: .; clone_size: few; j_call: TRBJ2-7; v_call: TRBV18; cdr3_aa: CASSQGESPYEQYF; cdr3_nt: TGTGCCAGCTCACAGGGGGAGTCCCCCTACGAGCAGTACTTC
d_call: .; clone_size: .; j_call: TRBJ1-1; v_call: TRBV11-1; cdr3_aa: CASTGMNTEAFF; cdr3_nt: TGTGCCAGCACCGGGATGAACACTGAAGCTTTCTTT
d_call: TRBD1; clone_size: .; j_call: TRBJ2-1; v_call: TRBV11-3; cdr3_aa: CASSSHPGQQYNEQFF; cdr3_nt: TGTGCCAGCAGCTCTCACCCGGGACAGCAATACAATGAGCAGTTCTTC
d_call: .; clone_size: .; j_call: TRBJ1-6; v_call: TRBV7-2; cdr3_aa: CASSHERTENSPLHF; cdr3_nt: TGTGCCAGCAGCCATGAACGGACCGAAAATTCACCCCTCCACTTT
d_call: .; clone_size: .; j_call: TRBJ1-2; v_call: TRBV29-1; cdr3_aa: CSVLEDSLYGYTF; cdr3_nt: TGCAGCGTTCTAGAGGACAGCTTGTATGGCTACACCTTC
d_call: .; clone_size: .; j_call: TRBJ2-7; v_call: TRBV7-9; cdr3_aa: CASSFKGGSYEQYF; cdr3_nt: TGTGCCAGCAGCTTTAAGGGCGGTTCCTACGAGCAGTACTTC
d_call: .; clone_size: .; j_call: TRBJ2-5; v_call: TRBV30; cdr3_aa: CAWSPGGRGTQYF; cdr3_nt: TGTGCCTGGAGTCCCGGGGGCCGCGGGACCCAGTACTTC
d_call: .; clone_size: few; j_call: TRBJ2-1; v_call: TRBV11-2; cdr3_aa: CASSLQGYNEQFF; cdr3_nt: TGTGCCAGCAGCTTGCAGGGATACAATGAGCAGTTCTTC
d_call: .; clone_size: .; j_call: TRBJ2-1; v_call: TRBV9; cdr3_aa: CASSVGSPGYNEQFF; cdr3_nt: TGTGCCAGCAGCGTCGGCAGCCCAGGGTACAATGAGCAGTTCTTC
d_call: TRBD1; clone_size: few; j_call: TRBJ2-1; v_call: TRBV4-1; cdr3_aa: CASSQVGTGVDEQFF; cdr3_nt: TGCGCCAGCAGCCAAGTCGGGACAGGGGTCGATGAGCAGTTCTTC
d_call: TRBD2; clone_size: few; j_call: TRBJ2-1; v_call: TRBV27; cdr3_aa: CASRLGTTLNEQFF; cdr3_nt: TGTGCCAGCCGACTCGGGACTACATTAAATGAGCAGTTCTTC
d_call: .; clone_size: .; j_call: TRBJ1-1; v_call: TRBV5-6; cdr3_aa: CASSLWGPRGAFF; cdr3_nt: TGTGCCAGCAGCTTGTGGGGCCCCCGAGGAGCTTTCTTT
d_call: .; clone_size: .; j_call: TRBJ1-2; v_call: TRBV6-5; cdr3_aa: CASTQRIPGYGYTF; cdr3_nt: TGTGCCAGCACCCAGCGGATTCCGGGCTATGGCTACACCTTC
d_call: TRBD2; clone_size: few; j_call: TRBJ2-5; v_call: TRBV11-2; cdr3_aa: CASSSRLAGGLETQYF; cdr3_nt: TGTGCCAGCAGCTCTAGACTAGCGGGGGGCCTGGAGACCCAGTACTTC
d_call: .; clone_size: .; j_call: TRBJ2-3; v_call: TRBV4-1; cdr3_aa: CASSVPGGDTQYF; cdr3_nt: TGCGCCAGCAGCGTACCAGGGGGGGATACGCAGTATTTT
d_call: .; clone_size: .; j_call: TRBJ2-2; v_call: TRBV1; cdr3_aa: CTSSQSPGLENTGELFF; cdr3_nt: TGCACCAGCAGCCAATCTCCGGGACTAGAGAACACCGGGGAGCTGTTTTTT
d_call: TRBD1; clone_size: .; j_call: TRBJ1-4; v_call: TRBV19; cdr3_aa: CASAPGQGHEKLFF; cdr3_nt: TGTGCCAGCGCCCCGGGACAGGGACATGAAAAACTGTTTTTT
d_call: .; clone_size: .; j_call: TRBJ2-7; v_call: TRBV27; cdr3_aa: CASSSSRVNYEQYF; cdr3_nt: TGTGCCAGCAGTTCCAGCCGGGTAAACTACGAGCAGTACTTC
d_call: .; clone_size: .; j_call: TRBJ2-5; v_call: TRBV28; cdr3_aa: CASSLSVQETQYF; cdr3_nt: TGTGCCAGCAGTCTTAGCGTACAAGAGACCCAGTACTTC
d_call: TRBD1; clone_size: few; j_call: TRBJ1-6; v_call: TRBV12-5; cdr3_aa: CASGGGTQSPLHF; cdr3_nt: TGTGCTAGTGGAGGGGGCACTCAGTCACCCCTCCACTTT
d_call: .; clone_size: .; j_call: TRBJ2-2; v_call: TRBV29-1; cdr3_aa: CSVEGSSNTGELFF; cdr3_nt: TGCAGCGTTGAAGGCAGCTCAAACACCGGGGAGCTGTTTTTT
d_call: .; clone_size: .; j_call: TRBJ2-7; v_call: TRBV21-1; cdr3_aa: CASSKREYEQYF; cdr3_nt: TGTGCCAGCAGCAAACGTGAGTACGAGCAGTACTTC
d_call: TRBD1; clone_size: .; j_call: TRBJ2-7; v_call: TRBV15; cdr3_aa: CATSKKTGDFSYEQYF; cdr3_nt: TGTGCCACCAGCAAAAAAACAGGGGATTTTTCCTACGAGCAGTACTTC
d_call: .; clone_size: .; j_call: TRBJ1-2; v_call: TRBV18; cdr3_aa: CASSDRDNPNYGYTF; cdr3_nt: TGTGCCAGCTCCGACCGGGACAACCCTAACTATGGCTACACCTTC
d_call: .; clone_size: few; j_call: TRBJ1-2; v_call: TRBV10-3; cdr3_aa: CAITPTAGAYGYTF; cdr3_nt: TGTGCCATCACCCCGACGGCAGGGGCCTATGGCTACACCTTC
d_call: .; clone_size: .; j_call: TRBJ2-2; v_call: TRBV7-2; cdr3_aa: CASSFGRAAMDTGELFF; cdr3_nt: TGTGCCAGCAGCTTCGGACGGGCCGCAATGGACACCGGGGAGCTGTTTTTT
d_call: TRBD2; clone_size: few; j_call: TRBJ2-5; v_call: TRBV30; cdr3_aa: CAWRTSGGATQYF; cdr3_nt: TGTGCCTGGAGGACTAGCGGGGGGGCAACCCAGTACTTC
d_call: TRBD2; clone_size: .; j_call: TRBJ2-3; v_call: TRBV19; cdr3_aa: CASSIDFGTSGTDTQYF; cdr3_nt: TGTGCCAGTAGTATAGACTTCGGGACTAGCGGCACAGATACGCAGTATTTT
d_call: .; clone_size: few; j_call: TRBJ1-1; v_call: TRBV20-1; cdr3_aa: CSASRGEAFF; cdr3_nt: TGCAGTGCTAGTCGTGGCGAGGCTTTCTTT
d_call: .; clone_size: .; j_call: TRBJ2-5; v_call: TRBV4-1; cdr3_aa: CASSPRPGLQETQYF; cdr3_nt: TGCGCCAGCAGCCCCCGTCCAGGCCTCCAAGAGACCCAGTACTTC
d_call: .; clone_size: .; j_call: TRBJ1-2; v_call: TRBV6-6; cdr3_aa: CASSYSASTGGYTF; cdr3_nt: TGTGCCAGCAGTTACTCGGCCTCCACCGGGGGCTACACCTTC
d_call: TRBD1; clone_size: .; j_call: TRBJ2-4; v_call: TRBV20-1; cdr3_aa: CSARGDRFQYF; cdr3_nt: TGCAGTGCTAGGGGGGACAGATTTCAGTACTTC
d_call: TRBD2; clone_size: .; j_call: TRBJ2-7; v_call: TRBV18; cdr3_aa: CASSGLAGGNEQYF; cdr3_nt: TGTGCCAGCTCGGGCCTAGCGGGGGGAAACGAGCAGTACTTC
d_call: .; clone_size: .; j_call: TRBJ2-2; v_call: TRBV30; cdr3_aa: CAWCIGQTGELFF; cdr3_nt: TGTGCCTGGTGCATAGGACAAACCGGGGAGCTGTTTTTT
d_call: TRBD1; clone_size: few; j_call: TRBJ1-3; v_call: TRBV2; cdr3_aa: CAITSGTGGTSGNTIYF; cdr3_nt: TGTGCCATAACCTCCGGGACAGGGGGCACTTCTGGAAACACCATATATTTT
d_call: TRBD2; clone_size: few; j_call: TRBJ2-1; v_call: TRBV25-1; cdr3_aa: CASRGLAGFNEQFF; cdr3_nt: TGTGCCAGCAGGGGACTAGCGGGGTTTAATGAGCAGTTCTTC
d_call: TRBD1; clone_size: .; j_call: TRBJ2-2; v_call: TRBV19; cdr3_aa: CASSMGQGTGELFF; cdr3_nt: TGTGCCAGTAGTATGGGACAGGGGACCGGGGAGCTGTTTTTT
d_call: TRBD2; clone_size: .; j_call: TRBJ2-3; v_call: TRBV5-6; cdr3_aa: CASSLRLAGGADTQYF; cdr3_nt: TGTGCCAGCAGCTTGCGACTAGCGGGGGGAGCAGATACGCAGTATTTT
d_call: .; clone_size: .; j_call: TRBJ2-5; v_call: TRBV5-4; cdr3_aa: CASSLIQSSETQYF; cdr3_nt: TGTGCCAGCAGCTTGATCCAGAGCTCGGAGACCCAGTACTTC
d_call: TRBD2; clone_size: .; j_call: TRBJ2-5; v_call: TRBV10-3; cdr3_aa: CAIRPSGGKETQYF; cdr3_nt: TGTGCCATCAGACCTAGCGGGGGAAAAGAGACCCAGTACTTC